This T cell receptor beta chain was sequenced in a study of cytomegalovirus exposure and HLA in healthy donors. Per the germline V gene, CDR1 is ENHRY and CDR2 is SYGVKD. The CDR3 consists of 14 residues. J was trimmed by 8 bases and V by 6 bases; bases with no gene match: 6. PCR used 60 Vbeta primers and 13 Jbeta primers. Using immunoSEQ multiplex PCR, the repertoire was profiled, and TCRdb retains in-frame clones only, with some absent. This table holds under 130,000 clones, around 75% found once. The TCR was taken from a man younger than 45 in good health and CMV-seronegative. The source material was PBMCs. The chain uses TRBV10-3 and TRBJ1-4, with TRBD1 matching 10 bases. For the CDR3, the DNA is TGTGCCATCAGGGGGGACAGGGGAGGAGAAAAACTGTTTTTT. Protein: CAIRGDRGGEKLFF.